This TCR beta chain was retrieved from a study of T-cell reconstitution after alpha-beta-depleted transplantation in children. Study-wide findings and caveats: Expanded clones from the graft, numbering several hundred, reportedly supplied alpha-beta T cells about two months after transplant. Among T cells one year after transplant, newly produced cells accounted for most counts and diversity. The origin of high day-60 TCRbeta diversity in some patients lay in surviving recipient T cells and thymic progenitors.

Germline lookup yields CDR1 SGHAT and CDR2 FQNNGV. V shed 5 bases and J shed 2 bases, with 10 bases lying between them. This CDR3 comprises 13 residues. The library targeted TCRbeta and was prepared with unique molecular identifiers. TCRdb itself ran the PCR reads through MiXCR, one entry per CDR3 protein. The sample has 450,000 to 600,000 distinct CDR3 sequences, roughly a tenth seen once; the top ten hold around 2%. In its sample, this clonotype was seen a few times. Its antigen remains unidentified. The rearrangement uses TRBV11-2 and TRBJ2-7; possibly TRBD1 for D (5 bases). The source was PBMCs, collected before TCRalphabeta/CD19-depleted stem cell transplant. The receptor's source is a child aged 2 to 15 with inherited bone marrow failure, due to receive a stem cell transplant. CDR3 residues: CASSNGRAYEQYF. CDR3 in DNA: TGTGCCAGCAGCAACGGCAGGGCCTACGAGCAGTACTTC. Variable domain in full (rest from reference TRBV11-2 and TRBJ2-7): EAGVAQSPRYKIIEKRQSVAFWCNPISGHATLYWYQQILGQGPKLLIQFQNNGVVDDSQLPKDRFSAERLKGVDSTLKIQPAKLEDSAVYLCASSNGRAYEQYFGPGTRLTVT.